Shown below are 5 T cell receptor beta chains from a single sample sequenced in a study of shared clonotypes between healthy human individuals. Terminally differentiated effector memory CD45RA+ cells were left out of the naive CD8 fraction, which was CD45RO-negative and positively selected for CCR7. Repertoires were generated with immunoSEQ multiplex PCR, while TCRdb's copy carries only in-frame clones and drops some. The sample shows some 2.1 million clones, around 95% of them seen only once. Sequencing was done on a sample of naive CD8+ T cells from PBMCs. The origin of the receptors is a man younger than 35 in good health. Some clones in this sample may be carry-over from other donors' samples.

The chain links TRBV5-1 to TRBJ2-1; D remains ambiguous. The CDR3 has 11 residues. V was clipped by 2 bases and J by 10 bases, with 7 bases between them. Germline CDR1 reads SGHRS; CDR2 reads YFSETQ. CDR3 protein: CASSLTEEQFF. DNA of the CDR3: TGCGCCAGCAGCTTAACGGAAGAGCAGTTCTTC.

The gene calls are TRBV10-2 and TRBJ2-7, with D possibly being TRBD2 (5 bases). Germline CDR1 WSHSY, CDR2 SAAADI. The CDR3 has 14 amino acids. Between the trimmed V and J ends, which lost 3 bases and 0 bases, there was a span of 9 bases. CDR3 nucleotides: TGCGCCAGCAGTGATTTGAGGGACTCCTACGAGCAGTACTTC. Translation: CASSDLRDSYEQYF.

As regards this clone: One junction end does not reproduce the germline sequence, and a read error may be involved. The CDR3 nucleotides are TGTGCCAGCAGCTTGGTGGGGTTCTCAAATCAAAACTTC. Residues: CASSLVGFSNQNF. The chain combines TRBV5-6 with TRBJ2-7; D uncertain. This CDR3 contains 13 residues. Germline CDR1 and CDR2: SGHDT and YYEEEE.

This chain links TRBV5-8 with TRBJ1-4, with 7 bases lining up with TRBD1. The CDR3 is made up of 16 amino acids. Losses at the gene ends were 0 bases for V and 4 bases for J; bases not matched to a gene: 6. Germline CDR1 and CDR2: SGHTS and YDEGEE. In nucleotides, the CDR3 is TGTGCCAGCAGCTTGGACGTGGGGACAGTTAATGAAAAACTGTTTTTT. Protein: CASSLDVGTVNEKLFF.

The CDR3 bases are TGTGCCAGCAGCTTTCAGGGGCGCGAGGTGGATACGCAGTATTTT. Encoded protein: CASSFQGREVDTQYF. The chain employs TRBV11-2 and TRBJ2-3, with a possible D match to TRBD1 (6 bases). The CDR3 length is 15 residues. Germline V CDR1 and CDR2: SGHAT, FQNNGV. Trimming left V 3 bases short and J 6 bases short, with 16 bases between.